A selection of T cell receptor beta chains follows, all from one sample in a study of T cell responses to AZD1222 COVID-19 vaccine. Clones were sequenced by immunoSEQ multiplex PCR, and TCRdb holds only the in-frame ones, with some missing. Counted here are roughly 200,000 clones, approximately 86% occurring once; the ten biggest clones make up approximately 8%. The source material was peripheral blood, sampled on day 0 of AZD1222 vaccination. The origin of the receptors is an adult in good health. CDR3s include the opening cysteine and the closing phenylalanine or tryptophan. A D gene is named only where the DNA matches it firmly. Size is stated for part of the rows, as once, few or many counts, or as a class when the clone is expanded.

TRBJ2-5 | few | NA | TRBV13 | CASSLWDAGTYQNVQETQYF
TRBJ1-1 | NA | TRBD1 | TRBV27 | CASSSPPGGGRNTEAFF
TRBJ2-7 | NA | NA | TRBV11-1 | CASREPGRSSEQYF
TRBJ1-3 | NA | NA | TRBV6-5 | CASTEGGAGNTIYF
TRBJ1-5 | NA | NA | TRBV19 | CASSILLRMGRLHF
TRBJ1-2 | NA | NA | TRBV5-1 | CASSLLGASRGYTF
TRBJ1-5 | NA | NA | TRBV5-1 | CASSLAVGNQPQHF
TRBJ2-1 | NA | TRBD2 | TRBV7-8 | CAIRGLAIHEQFF
TRBJ1-2 | NA | TRBD1 | TRBV2 | CASSPNRQGRGYGYTF
TRBJ2-7 | NA | NA | TRBV10-2 | CASSEGRRNEQYF
TRBJ2-1 | once | NA | TRBV12-3/TRBV12-4 | CASSPGADGEQFF
TRBJ2-3 | NA | TRBD2 | TRBV11-2 | CASSLVAGGRTDTQYF
TRBJ2-6 | NA | TRBD1 | TRBV4-3 | CASSQAWTGQGSGANVLTF
TRBJ1-5 | NA | TRBD1 | TRBV15 | CATSRITGDNQPQHF
TRBJ1-1 | NA | TRBD1 | TRBV5-1 | CASSGEDRVTEAFF
TRBJ2-3 | NA | NA | TRBV10-1 | CASSESREDTDTQYF
TRBJ1-1 | NA | NA | TRBV24-1 | CATSDSRWGTEAFF
TRBJ1-2 | NA | TRBD1 | TRBV3-1/TRBV3-2 | CASSPSGGRRVGYTF
TRBJ2-7 | NA | NA | TRBV11-1 | CASSLDREDEQYF
TRBJ2-3 | few | NA | TRBV4-3 | CASSQEPREGDTQYF
TRBJ1-2 | NA | NA | TRBV4-3 | CASSLEAGPYGYTF
TRBJ1-2 | few | NA | TRBV9 | CASSVDLSMGTKGYTF
TRBJ1-2 | NA | TRBD1 | TRBV5-1 | CASSGTGSWVDGYTF
TRBJ1-1 | NA | NA | TRBV12-2 | CASRSGRETEAFF
TRBJ2-3 | NA | NA | TRBV13 | CASGRQLTDTQYF
TRBJ1-1 | NA | NA | TRBV30 | CAWSANSAGTKTFF
TRBJ2-7 | NA | TRBD1 | TRBV3-1/TRBV3-2 | CASSQATGGEQYF
TRBJ1-2 | few | NA | TRBV5-4 | CASRPGGGYGYTF
TRBJ2-3 | NA | TRBD2 | TRBV6-4 | CASSPGGASGGTTDTQYF
TRBJ1-6 | once | TRBD1 | TRBV28 | CASSTDRENSPLHF
TRBJ2-7 | NA | TRBD1 | TRBV5-1 | CASSGQGIYEQYF
TRBJ2-7 | NA | NA | TRBV7-9 | CASSTYEQYF
TRBJ2-2 | NA | TRBD1 | TRBV19 | CASRGTGGPGELFF
TRBJ1-1 | NA | TRBD1 | TRBV7-2 | CASSLGAGGTEAFF
TRBJ1-6 | NA | NA | TRBV6-5 | CASSRGDSNSPLHF
TRBJ2-5 | NA | NA | TRBV5-4 | CASSPQPPTRGQETQYF
TRBJ2-7 | NA | NA | TRBV28 | CASSLLHQYEQYF
TRBJ1-1 | NA | NA | TRBV21-1 | CASSKVGSGGTEAFF
TRBJ2-2 | NA | NA | TRBV6-5 | CASRRTPHGELFF
TRBJ2-7 | once | NA | TRBV7-3 | CARERYEQYF
TRBJ2-7 | NA | TRBD1 | TRBV29-1 | CSVETGTGSYEQYF